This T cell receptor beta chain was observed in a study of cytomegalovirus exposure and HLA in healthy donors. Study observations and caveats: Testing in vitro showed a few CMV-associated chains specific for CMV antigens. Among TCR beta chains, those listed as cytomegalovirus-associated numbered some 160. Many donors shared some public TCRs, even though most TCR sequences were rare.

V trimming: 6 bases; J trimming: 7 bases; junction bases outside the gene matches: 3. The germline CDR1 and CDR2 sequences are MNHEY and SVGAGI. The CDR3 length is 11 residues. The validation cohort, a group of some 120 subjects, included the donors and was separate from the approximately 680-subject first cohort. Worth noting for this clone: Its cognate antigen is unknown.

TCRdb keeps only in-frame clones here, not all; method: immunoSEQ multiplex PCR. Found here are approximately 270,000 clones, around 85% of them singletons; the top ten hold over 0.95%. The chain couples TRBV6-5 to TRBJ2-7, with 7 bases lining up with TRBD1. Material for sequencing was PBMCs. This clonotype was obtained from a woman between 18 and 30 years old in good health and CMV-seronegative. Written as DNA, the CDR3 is TGTGCCAGCAGCCTCAGGGGGGAGCAGTACTTC. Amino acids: CASSLRGEQYF.